This TCR beta chain was retrieved from a study of blood T cell repertoires in COVID-19. The germline gives CDR1 SNHLY, CDR2 FYNNEI. There are 15 residues in the CDR3. The V end was cut by 0 bases, the J end by 5 bases, with 11 bases between. Assay used: immunoSEQ multiplex PCR; TCRdb lists only in-frame clones, some missing. The sample includes 60,000 or so clones, roughly 90% seen only once; the top ten take about a tenth. This clone has a handful of counts. V usage is TRBV2 and J usage is TRBJ1-5; D might be TRBD1 (6 bases). The receptor's source is a human donor with acute or convalescent COVID-19. The donor label of this sample is uncertain. Sample: peripheral blood. Here the CDR3 reads CASSEAQRGYQPQHF. The CDR3 region has the DNA TGTGCCAGCAGTGAAGCCCAAAGGGGGTATCAGCCCCAGCATTTT.